The 15 T cell receptor beta chains reported below all come from one sample, sequenced in a study of blood T cell repertoires in COVID-19. This table comes from immunoSEQ multiplex PCR, and its TCRdb copy is limited to in-frame clones, with some not included. The table includes over 50,000 clones, 85% to 90% detected once. The specimen was peripheral blood. Every receptor here comes from a human donor in a cohort sampled during active COVID-19.

V and J are TRBV5-4 and TRBJ2-5; D is perhaps TRBD2 (6 bases). Germline V lookup: CDR1 SGHNT, CDR2 YYREEE (reference sequence). This CDR3 is 17 amino acids long. V lost 3 bases to trimming and J lost 5 bases, with 23 bases between them. DNA for the CDR3: TGTGCCAGCAGCTCGAAGACTAGTCTGGGGGTGGGGGAGACCCAGTACTTC. Encoded protein: CASSSKTSLGVGETQYF.

This clone was counted once. The V and J genes are TRBV6-5 and TRBJ1-2; 9 positions match TRBD1. Losses at the gene ends were 8 bases for V and 5 bases for J; bases not matched to a gene: 9. CDR3 length: 14 residues. Germline V gives CDR1 MNHEY, CDR2 SVGAGI. This CDR3 reads CASGRTGDAYGYTF. The CDR3 region has the DNA TGTGCCAGCGGTCGGACAGGGGACGCTTATGGCTACACCTTC.

This clone was seen only a few times. DNA of the CDR3: TGTGCCAGCAGCCTCCTAGCGGTCTCCTACGAGCAGTACTTC. Its translation is CASSLLAVSYEQYF. This chain joins TRBV2 and TRBJ2-7; 7 bases match TRBD2. The CDR3 loop spans 14 amino acids. The V and J ends lost 6 bases and 0 bases, in that order; junction bases with no gene match: 5. Germline-derived CDR1 and CDR2 are SNHLY and FYNNEI.

The genes are TRBV5-1 and TRBJ2-2; TRBD2 matches 11 bases. Germline V lookup: CDR1 SGHRS, CDR2 YFSETQ. CDR3 length: 18 amino acids. Trimming at V came to 4 bases and at J to 3 bases, leaving 11 bases not matched to a gene. The CDR3 here is CASSDGLAGDFHTGELFF. The DNA for the CDR3 is TGCGCCAGCAGCGACGGACTAGCGGGCGATTTTCACACCGGGGAGCTGTTTTTT.

The CDR3 loop reads CASSLAQGVYNEQFF. The CDR3 region has the DNA TGTGCCAGCAGCTTAGCACAGGGGGTCTACAATGAGCAGTTCTTC. This rearrangement joins TRBV7-3 to TRBJ2-1; 8 bases match TRBD1. Germline V gene lookup returns CDR1 SGHTA and CDR2 FQGTGA. The junction had 3 bases not matched to a gene; V was cut back by 2 bases and J by 3 bases. The CDR3 extends over 15 amino acids.

The V call is TRBV5-6, the J call TRBJ2-7; 8 bases agree with TRBD2. Germline lookup yields CDR1 SGHDT and CDR2 YYEEEE. Losses at the gene ends were 4 bases for V and 0 bases for J; bases not matched to a gene: 9. This CDR3 has 16 residues. DNA for the CDR3: TGTGCCAGCAGCGCCGTCCCGGGGACTAGCTCCTACGAGCAGTACTTC. This sequence encodes CASSAVPGTSSYEQYF.

J is TRBJ1-1 and V is TRBV10-3; 10 positions agree with TRBD1. In germline, CDR1 is ENHRY, CDR2 SYGVKD. Trimming took 2 bases from V and 11 from J; bases not matched to a gene: 5. This CDR3 spans 13 amino acids. The CDR3 spells CAISEVGTGAAFF. The CDR3 DNA is TGTGCCATCAGTGAGGTGGGGACAGGGGCGGCTTTCTTT.

This clone has only one observation. The chain carries TRBV5-1 and TRBJ2-7; 7 nucleotides align to TRBD1. Trimming at V came to 4 bases and at J to 1 base, leaving 5 bases not matched to a gene. The germline V gene has CDR1 SGHRS and CDR2 YFSETQ. This CDR3 contains 14 residues. The CDR3 DNA sequence: TGCGCCAGCAGCACCGGGACAGTATCCTACGAGCAGTACTTC. Translated, it gives CASSTGTVSYEQYF.

The chain links TRBV18 to TRBJ2-3, with a weak D call TRBD1 (6 bases). CDR1 and CDR2 from the germline V gene are KGHSH and LQKENI. V was cut by 3 bases and J by 2 bases, with 15 bases left in between. The CDR3 loop spans 16 amino acids. The CDR3 sequence: CASSPTGPPSTDTQYF. DNA of the CDR3: TGTGCCAGCTCACCGACAGGACCGCCTTCCACAGATACGCAGTATTTT.

This chain links TRBV25-1 with TRBJ2-2, with TRBD1 identical over 7 bases. Germline-derived CDR1 and CDR2 are MGHDK and SYGVNS. J was trimmed by 4 bases and V by 5 bases; bases with no gene match: 7. The CDR3 covers 15 residues. The CDR3 nucleotides read TGTGCCAGCAGTCCCTCGGGACAGCGCACCGGGGAGCTGTTTTTT. Translating gives CASSPSGQRTGELFF.

The chain links TRBV7-9 to TRBJ1-5; D possibly corresponds to TRBD1 (5 bases). V lost 4 bases and J lost 0, with 7 bases in between. The CDR3 consists of 14 residues. Germline CDR1 and CDR2: SEHNR and FQNEAQ (reference sequence). CDR3 coding DNA: TGTGCCAGCAGCTCCGACAGTAGCAATCAGCCCCAGCATTTT. Its protein is CASSSDSSNQPQHF.

This chain joins TRBV5-1 and TRBJ2-2, with D unresolved. The V end was cut by 5 bases, the J end by 6 bases, with 5 bases between. Germline V gives CDR1 SGHRS, CDR2 YFSETQ. The CDR3 extends over 11 amino acids. The CDR3 DNA reads as TGCGCCAGCAGAGAGGCCGGGGAGCTGTTTTTT. Translated: CASREAGELFF.

The genes are TRBV6-4 and TRBJ1-6; a weak D match, TRBD1 (6 bases). Trimming left V 6 bases short and J 1 base short, with 10 bases between. CDR1 is MRHNA and CDR2 is SNTAGT in the germline V gene. CDR3 length: 15 amino acids. The CDR3 nucleotides read TGTGCCAGCAGGCCAGGGGAATCCTATAATTCACCCCTCCACTTT. It translates to CASRPGESYNSPLHF.

The rearrangement links TRBV7-2 to TRBJ1-2; tentatively, D is TRBD1 (5 bases). The germline CDR1 and CDR2 sequences are SGHTA and FQGNSA. Trimming shortened V by 1 base and J by 1 base, and 7 bases separated the two germline ends. There are 14 residues in the CDR3. This CDR3 reads CASSLGGVNYGYTF. In DNA, the CDR3 is TGTGCCAGCAGCTTAGGGGGGGTTAACTATGGCTACACCTTC.

The rearrangement links TRBV7-3 to TRBJ2-1; 9 nucleotides align to TRBD1. J gave up 6 bases and V 3 bases, and 9 bases lay outside the gene matches. Germline V gives CDR1 SGHTA, CDR2 FQGTGA. This CDR3 region has 16 residues. CDR3 sequence (DNA): TGTGCCAGCAGCTTTTCCCAGGGACAGGGTGTCAATGAGCAGTTCTTC. Translated: CASSFSQGQGVNEQFF.